Below, 21 T cell receptor beta chains from the same sample are listed, as sequenced in a study of blood T cells in healthy people across ages. PCR was performed a second time for roughly 6 to 12 cycles using a sample-barcoded 5' primer and a J-beta primer mix. Each CDR3 protein gets one entry after TCRdb re-called the 5' RACE reads with MiXCR. Among 1,800,000 or so distinct CDR3 sequences listed, 39% were seen once. Material for sequencing was blood. These receptors all stem from a human donor in good health.

This clonotype was recorded only once. This sequence joins TRBV3-1 and TRBJ1-2; D remains unclear. Germline CDR1 and CDR2: LGHDT and YNNKEL (reference sequence). CDR3 length: 16 amino acids. V was clipped by 6 bases and J by 5 bases, with 22 bases between them. The CDR3, as DNA: TGTGCCAGCAGTCCGGGATCGCGAGGCTTTCGTTATGGCTACACCTTC. This sequence encodes CASSPGSRGFRYGYTF.

The sample holds many counts of this clonotype. The chain employs TRBV20-1 and TRBJ2-1; D possibly corresponds to TRBD1 (6 bases). Trimming removed 3 bases from V and 1 base from J, with 13 bases in between. This CDR3 spans 15 amino acids. Germline CDR1 reads DFQATT; CDR2 reads SNEGSKA (reference sequence). The CDR3 DNA is TGCAGTGCTAGGAATTGGACAGATTCCTACAATGAGCAGTTCTTC. Residues: CSARNWTDSYNEQFF.

This clonotype appeared once. V is TRBV11-2 and J is TRBJ1-1; D is possibly TRBD1 (5 bases). The germline V gene has CDR1 SGHAT and CDR2 FQNNGV. The CDR3 sequence is 13 residues long. Trimming took off 1 base at V and 7 bases at J, with 10 bases between the two ends. CDR3 loop: CASSLVGEGEAFF. The DNA for the CDR3 is TGTGCCAGCAGCTTAGTAGGGGAGGGTGAAGCTTTCTTT. The full variable domain, its missing parts supplied by reference TRBV11-2 and TRBJ1-1, is EAGVAQSPRYKIIEKRQSVAFWCNPISGHATLYWYQQILGQGPKLLIQFQNNGVVDDSQLPKDRFSAERLKGVDSTLKIQPAKLEDSAVYLCASSLVGEGEAFFGQGTRLTVV.

The chain joins TRBV5-1 to TRBJ1-2; 7 bases are a match to TRBD1. Germline V gene data show CDR1 as SGHRS and CDR2 as YFSETQ. CDR3 size: 15 residues. V lost 3 bases to trimming and J lost 3 bases; unmatched junction nucleotides: 8. CDR3 DNA sequence: TGCGCCAGCAGCTCGATGACAGGGACCCACTATGGCTACACCTTC. As protein: CASSSMTGTHYGYTF. Full variable domain (remainder filled in from reference TRBV5-1 and TRBJ1-2): KAGVTQTPRYLIKTRGQQVTLSCSPISGHRSVSWYQQTPGQGLQFLFEYFSETQRNKGNFPGRFSGRQFSNSRSEMNVSTLELGDSALYLCASSSMTGTHYGYTFGSGTRLTVV.

The V call is TRBV25-1, the J call TRBJ2-4; TRBD2 aligns across 12 bases. There are 16 residues in the CDR3. Germline V gene data show CDR1 as MGHDK and CDR2 as SYGVNS. J lost 4 bases, V lost 1 base, and 2 bases had no gene match. CDR3 bases: TGTGCCAGCAGTGAATCAACTAGCGGGGGGAAAAACATTCAGTACTTC. This encodes CASSESTSGGKNIQYF.

The chain is built from TRBV20-1 and TRBJ2-3; a possible D gene is TRBD1 (6 bases). Trimming took 0 bases from V and 0 from J, leaving 19 bases between them. Germline assignment: CDR1 DFQATT and CDR2 SNEGSKA (reference sequence). The CDR3 contains 18 residues. For the CDR3, the DNA is TGCAGTGCTAGAGATCGGACAGCTCCGCTACGTAGCACAGATACGCAGTATTTT. Translating it yields CSARDRTAPLRSTDTQYF.

This chain connects TRBV7-2 to TRBJ2-1; TRBD2 agrees at 7 bases. Germline V CDR1 and CDR2: SGHTA, FQGNSA. The V gene end was trimmed by 4 bases and the J gene end by 2 bases; junction bases not matched to a gene: 8. CDR3 length: 16 amino acids. The CDR3 protein is CASSWARGSPYNEQFF. DNA of the CDR3: TGTGCCAGCAGCTGGGCGCGGGGGAGCCCCTACAATGAGCAGTTCTTC.

This clonotype was seen a handful of times. The chain recombines TRBV4-1 with TRBJ2-4; D may be TRBD1 or TRBD2 (5 bases each). The J call is in doubt because the DNA end fits TRBJ2-7 better. CDR1 MGHRA and CDR2 YSYEKL come from the germline V gene. The CDR3 is made up of 16 amino acids. CDR3 sequence: CASSQGWGPFPYEQYF. In DNA form, the CDR3 reads TGCGCCAGCAGCCAAGGATGGGGACCTTTCCCATACGAGCAGTACTTC.

This clonotype was detected only a few times. The chain uses TRBV9 and TRBJ1-2; 7 bases are a match to TRBD1. The CDR3 loop spans 14 amino acids. The V gene's germline CDR1 is SGDLS and CDR2 YYNGEE. The V segment lost 3 bases and the J segment 7 bases; nucleotides outside the gene matches: 9. This chain's CDR3 is CASSEPTGWSGYTF. For the CDR3, the DNA is TGTGCCAGCAGCGAACCGACAGGGTGGAGTGGCTACACCTTC. Full variable domain (rest looked up from reference TRBV9 and TRBJ1-2): DSGVTQTPKHLITATGQRVTLRCSPRSGDLSVYWYQQSLDQGLQFLIQYYNGEERAKGNILERFSAQQFPDLHSELNLSSLELGDSALYFCASSEPTGWSGYTFGSGTRLTVV.

The chain joins TRBV6-5 to TRBJ1-4, with a weak D call TRBD1 (5 bases). The germline gives CDR1 MNHEY, CDR2 SVGAGI. The CDR3 has 15 residues. With 5 bases removed from V and 5 bases from J, the gap between germline ends came to 15 bases. The CDR3 protein is CASSPRQTPNEKLFF. The CDR3 bases are TGTGCCAGCAGTCCCCGACAGACACCAAATGAAAAACTGTTTTTT.

This clonotype was seen ten or more times. The genes are TRBV4-1 and TRBJ2-7; D unclear. The ends were cut back, 1 base at V and 0 bases at J, with 10 bases in the middle. This CDR3 spans 15 amino acids. Germline loops: CDR1 MGHRA, CDR2 YSYEKL. The CDR3 nucleotides read TGCGCCAGCAGCCAAGGGACGGATAGCTCCTACGAGCAGTACTTC. Amino acid sequence: CASSQGTDSSYEQYF.

This clonotype showed up just once. The genes are TRBV20-1 and TRBJ1-1; 9 bases fit TRBD1. V shed 1 base, J shed 2 bases, and the junction held 8 bases outside the gene matches. The germline gives CDR1 DFQATT, CDR2 SNEGSKA (reference sequence). This CDR3 is 16 amino acids long. In nucleotides, the CDR3 is TGCAGTGCTAGAGCAGGGGACAGGGCAACTAACACTGAAGCTTTCTTT. It codes for CSARAGDRATNTEAFF.

V gene TRBV7-2 combines with J gene TRBJ1-1, with a possible D match to TRBD1 (6 bases). The CDR3 extends over 16 amino acids. The V and J ends lost 1 base and 3 bases respectively, with 15 bases between them. Germline CDR1 and CDR2: SGHTA and FQGNSA. The CDR3 here is CASSLGSGVGDTEAFF. CDR3 in DNA: TGTGCCAGCAGCTTAGGGTCAGGGGTGGGGGACACTGAAGCTTTCTTT.

This clonotype was seen a handful of times. This chain links TRBV4-1 with TRBJ2-7; 10 nucleotides agree with TRBD2. Germline loops: CDR1 MGHRA, CDR2 YSYEKL. CDR3 length: 16 residues. The trim removed 0 bases at V and 5 bases at J, leaving 7 bases unmatched. The DNA of the CDR3 is TGCGCCAGCAGCCAAGAGTATGGTCTAGCGGGGGACGAGCAGTACTTC. Its translation is CASSQEYGLAGDEQYF.

The sample holds one count of this clonotype. The V call is TRBV18, the J call TRBJ2-5; D possibly corresponds to TRBD2 (6 bases). This CDR3 is built from 15 residues. Per the germline V gene, CDR1 is KGHSH and CDR2 is LQKENI. Trimming stripped 6 bases from V and 1 base from J, with 15 bases between. The CDR3 here is CASSTGRETQETQYF. The CDR3 nucleotides read TGTGCCAGCTCCACAGGACGGGAGACCCAAGAGACCCAGTACTTC.

This clonotype came up a few times. The V gene is TRBV20-1, the J gene TRBJ2-2; D is uncertain. The germline V gene has CDR1 DFQATT and CDR2 SNEGSKA (reference sequence). Trimming shortened V by 0 bases and J by 4 bases, and 6 bases separated the two germline ends. The CDR3 has 13 residues. The CDR3 DNA sequence: TGCAGTGCTAGAGATCTGGCCACCGGGGAGCTGTTTTTT. Translated: CSARDLATGELFF.

J is TRBJ2-7 and V is TRBV20-1; 8 bases are a match to TRBD2. V was pared by 2 bases and J by 6 bases, with 6 bases of the junction left unmatched. Germline CDR1 reads DFQATT; CDR2 reads SNEGSKA (reference sequence). There are 13 residues in the CDR3. CDR3 DNA sequence: TGCAGTGCTAGATATAGCGGGGTTTCCGAGCAGTACTTC. Its protein is CSARYSGVSEQYF.

Many counts were recorded for this clonotype. The chain uses TRBV7-2 and TRBJ1-2; no firm D call. Trimming shortened V by 4 bases and J by 8 bases, and 11 bases separated the two germline ends. There are 12 residues in the CDR3. The V gene's germline CDR1 is SGHTA and CDR2 FQGNSA. The CDR3 DNA reads as TGTGCCAGCAGCTCATCGACTTGGGGCTACACCTTC. This gives the protein CASSSSTWGYTF. Complete variable domain (other parts from reference TRBV7-2 and TRBJ1-2): GAGVSQSPSNKVTEKGKDVELRCDPISGHTALYWYRQSLGQGLEFLIYFQGNSAPDKSGLPSDRFSAERTGGSVSTLTIQRTQQEDSAVYLCASSSSTWGYTFGSGTRLTVV.

V gene TRBV29-1 combines with J gene TRBJ1-2, with TRBD1 matching over 10 bases. The junction had 13 bases not matched to a gene; V was cut back by 7 bases and J by 5 bases. Germline V gene data show CDR1 as SQVTM and CDR2 as ANQGSEA. The CDR3 covers 15 residues. For the CDR3, the DNA is TGCAGCGGATGTTCCGGGACAGGGGATCCTTATGGCTACACCTTC. Protein product: CSGCSGTGDPYGYTF.

The gene calls are TRBV7-3 and TRBJ2-4; 9 positions agree with TRBD1. V lost 5 bases, J lost 8 bases, and 10 bases stayed unmatched. CDR1 is SGHTA and CDR2 is FQGTGA in the germline V gene. This CDR3 comprises 15 residues. Here the CDR3 reads CASSPNPGQGYIQYF. The CDR3 region has the DNA TGTGCCAGCAGCCCAAATCCGGGACAGGGCTACATTCAGTACTTC. Using reference TRBV7-3 and TRBJ2-4 for the parts outside the CDR3, the full variable domain is GAGVSQTPSNKVTEKGKYVELRCDPISGHTALYWYRQSLGQGPEFLIYFQGTGAADDSGLPNDRFFAVRPEGSVSTLKIQRTERGDSAVYLCASSPNPGQGYIQYFGAGTRLSVL.

This clonotype came up once. V gene TRBV4-3 combines with J gene TRBJ2-3; 8 bases are a match to TRBD2. CDR3 length: 15 amino acids. Trimming at V came to 2 bases and at J to 2 bases, leaving 3 bases not matched to a gene. CDR1 LGHNA and CDR2 YSLEER come from the germline V gene. Here the CDR3 reads CASSQPGGITDTQYF. As DNA, the CDR3 is TGCGCCAGCAGCCAACCGGGGGGGATCACAGATACGCAGTATTTT.